This passage covers 30 T cell receptor beta chains from one sample sequenced in a study of blood T cell repertoires in COVID-19. Sequencing was performed with immunoSEQ multiplex PCR; in TCRdb, only in-frame clones are kept and a portion is missing. The repertoire includes about 130,000 clones, around 79% of them detected once, and 5% sits in the top ten. Sequencing was performed on peripheral blood. These receptors came from a woman in her sixties or seventies with COVID-19, enrolled during active disease.

CDR3 in amino acids: CASRLTGDEQYF. CDR3 coding DNA: TGTGCCAGCAGGCTGACAGGGGACGAGCAGTACTTC. J is TRBJ2-7 and V is TRBV28; 8 bases agree with TRBD1. The CDR3 consists of 12 residues. The germline V gene has CDR1 MDHEN and CDR2 SYDVKM. Unmatched junction bases numbered 3, after V lost 6 bases and J lost 5 bases. Together with reference TRBV28 and TRBJ2-7, the CDR3 gives the full variable domain: DVKVTQSSRYLVKRTGEKVFLECVQDMDHENMFWYRQDPGLGLRLIYFSYDVKMKEKGDIPEGYSVSREKKERFSLILESASTNQTSMYLCASRLTGDEQYFGPGTRLTVT.

As DNA, the CDR3 is TGTGCCAGCAGCTTTGCCCCTACAGGGGGTAGCACAGATACGCAGTATTTT. It is translated as CASSFAPTGGSTDTQYF. The chain recombines TRBV13 with TRBJ2-3, with TRBD1 identical over 8 bases. Germline V gene data show CDR1 as PRHDT and CDR2 as FYEKMQ (reference sequence). The junction had 8 bases not matched to a gene; V was cut back by 3 bases and J by 0 bases. This CDR3 has 17 residues. Variable domain in full (rest from reference TRBV13 and TRBJ2-3): AAGVIQSPRHLIKEKRETATLKCYPIPRHDTVYWYQQGPGQDPQFLISFYEKMQSDKGSIPDRFSAQQFSDYHSELNMSSLELGDSALYFCASSFAPTGGSTDTQYFGPGTRLTVL.

V and J are TRBV6-5 and TRBJ2-1, with a tentative D call TRBD1 (6 bases). The V gene's germline CDR1 is MNHEY and CDR2 SVGAGI. This CDR3 is 14 amino acids long. Trimming removed 7 bases at V and 7 bases at J, with 17 bases between. The CDR3 bases are TGTGCCAGCACTTCGCTGGGGGCCCAGAATGAGCAGTTCTTC. Protein sequence: CASTSLGAQNEQFF.

The chain joins TRBV11-3 to TRBJ1-1; D is possibly TRBD1 (6 bases). V was trimmed by 5 bases and J by 4 bases, leaving 8 bases between them. Germline lookup yields CDR1 SGHNT and CDR2 YENEEA. This CDR3 is built from 12 residues. In DNA, the CDR3 is TGTGCCAGCAGCCAAGGGGGCACTGAAGCTTTCTTT. As protein: CASSQGGTEAFF. The full variable domain, in which reference TRBV11-3 and TRBJ1-1 provide the parts outside the CDR3, is EAGVVQSPRYKIIEKKQPVAFWCNPISGHNTLYWYLQNLGQGPELLIRYENEEAVDDSQLPKDRFSAERLKGVDSTLKIQPAELGDSAVYLCASSQGGTEAFFGQGTRLTVV.

The chain combines TRBV7-9 with TRBJ2-7; D is undetermined. The CDR3 has 13 residues. Trimming cost V 6 bases and J 2 bases, with 11 bases left between them. Per germline, CDR1 SEHNR and CDR2 FQNEAQ (reference sequence). The CDR3 DNA follows: TGTGCCAGCAGACCTGACATTGCCTACGAGCAGTACTTC. This gives the protein CASRPDIAYEQYF.

The chain combines TRBV5-4 with TRBJ2-7; D remains ambiguous. With 2 bases removed from V and 5 bases from J, the gap between germline ends came to 11 bases. Germline V gene lookup returns CDR1 SGHNT and CDR2 YYREEE (reference sequence). This CDR3 region has 13 residues. The CDR3 protein is CASSFAGRHEQYF. CDR3 nucleotides: TGTGCCAGCAGCTTTGCAGGCCGTCACGAGCAGTACTTC.

The V and J genes are TRBV6-6 and TRBJ2-2, with D possibly being TRBD2 (5 bases). Deletions cut 6 bases from V and 10 bases from J, with 15 bases between. Germline assignment: CDR1 MNHNY and CDR2 SVGAGI (reference sequence). CDR3 length equals 13 residues. The CDR3 DNA reads as TGTGCCAGCAGGGCGACTAACCTCGAGGAGCTGTTTTTT. Its translation is CASRATNLEELFF.

The chain has TRBV11-2 and TRBJ1-1, with 7 bases fitting TRBD1. After removal of 5 bases from V and 11 bases from J, the junction contained 14 bases not matched to a gene. From germline, CDR1 is SGHAT and CDR2 FQNNGV. The CDR3 runs 14 residues. In nucleotides, the CDR3 is TGTGCCAGCAGCCCGGCAGGACAGGAAGGGGTGGCTTTCTTT. Its translation: CASSPAGQEGVAFF.

This clone was recorded once. V is TRBV5-1 and J is TRBJ2-7, with D maybe TRBD2 (5 bases). V was trimmed by 4 bases and J by 5 bases, leaving 10 bases between them. This CDR3 has 12 residues. Looked up from germline, CDR1 is SGHRS and CDR2 is YFSETQ. CDR3: CASSQSGHEQYF. CDR3 nucleotides: TGCGCCAGCAGCCAAAGCGGCCACGAGCAGTACTTC.

The J gene is TRBJ1-2, the V gene TRBV28, with 8 bases that match TRBD1. The CDR3 totals 14 residues. The V and J ends lost 5 bases and 4 bases, in that order; junction bases with no gene match: 6. Germline-derived CDR1 and CDR2 are MDHEN and SYDVKM. DNA of the CDR3: TGTGCCAGCAGTCTCACAGGGGGAGTCTATGGCTACACCTTC. It yields the protein CASSLTGGVYGYTF.

This clone occurred a few times. The chain recombines TRBV5-1 with TRBJ2-7; D not certain. V lost 2 bases to trimming and J lost 0 bases, with 3 bases between them. Looked up from germline, CDR1 is SGHRS and CDR2 is YFSETQ. The CDR3 extends over 12 amino acids. The CDR3 region has the DNA TGCGCCAGCAGCTTCAGCTCCTACGAGCAGTACTTC. It is translated as CASSFSSYEQYF.

The J gene is TRBJ2-3, the V gene TRBV5-1; 9 nucleotides match TRBD1. Per germline, CDR1 SGHRS and CDR2 YFSETQ. This CDR3 has 17 amino acids. Unmatched junction bases numbered 9, after V lost 4 bases and J lost 0 bases. Written as DNA, the CDR3 is TGCGCCAGCAGCCTGCAGACAGGGGGGTTTAGCACAGATACGCAGTATTTT. It yields the protein CASSLQTGGFSTDTQYF. Complete variable domain (other parts from reference TRBV5-1 and TRBJ2-3): KAGVTQTPRYLIKTRGQQVTLSCSPISGHRSVSWYQQTPGQGLQFLFEYFSETQRNKGNFPGRFSGRQFSNSRSEMNVSTLELGDSALYLCASSLQTGGFSTDTQYFGPGTRLTVL.

This chain uses TRBV12-3 or TRBV12-4 with TRBJ1-1; weak D call: TRBD1 (5 bases). This CDR3 region has 12 residues. Trimming removed 6 bases at V and 4 bases at J, with 9 bases between. CDR3 in amino acids: CASSPRATEAFF. The CDR3 region has the DNA TGTGCCAGCAGCCCCAGGGCCACTGAAGCTTTCTTT.

The CDR3 is CASSLPGASGGNTDTQYF. The CDR3 DNA reads TGTGCCAGCAGCCTACCTGGGGCTAGCGGGGGGAACACAGATACGCAGTATTTT. The chain employs TRBV5-4 and TRBJ2-3; TRBD2 matches 11 bases. The ends lost 4 bases at V and 2 bases at J; junction bases unmatched: 12. CDR3 size: 18 residues. CDR1 is SGHNT, CDR2 YYREEE, per germline (reference sequence).

The chain couples TRBV19 to TRBJ2-7, with D possibly being TRBD2 (6 bases). Germline values: CDR1 LNHDA, CDR2 SQIVND (reference sequence). This CDR3 region has 13 residues. The V and J ends lost 4 bases and 4 bases respectively, with 11 bases between them. This CDR3 reads CASSTQAGYEQYF. As DNA, the CDR3 is TGTGCCAGTAGTACTCAGGCGGGATACGAGCAGTACTTC. The full variable domain, with the rest looked up from reference TRBV19 and TRBJ2-7, is DGGITQSPKYLFRKEGQNVTLSCEQNLNHDAMYWYRQDPGQGLRLIYYSQIVNDFQKGDIAEGYSVSREKKESFPLTVTSAQKNPTAFYLCASSTQAGYEQYFGPGTRLTVT.

V gene TRBV20-1 combines with J gene TRBJ1-3; no definite D call. This CDR3 region has 11 residues. Between the trimmed V and J ends, which lost 7 bases and 7 bases, there was a span of 11 bases. Germline V lookup: CDR1 DFQATT, CDR2 SNEGSKA (reference sequence). CDR3 nucleotides: TGCAGTGTCGCGATTGGTAACACCATATATTTT. Its translation is CSVAIGNTIYF.

This sequence joins TRBV15 and TRBJ1-4, with 9 positions matching TRBD1. Per germline, CDR1 LNHNV and CDR2 YYDKDF (reference sequence). With V trimmed by 1 base and J by 7 bases, 7 bases remained unmatched. The CDR3 contains 16 residues. The CDR3 is CATSRVGGQGGEKLFF. CDR3 coding DNA: TGTGCCACCAGCAGAGTGGGGGGACAGGGCGGTGAAAAACTGTTTTTT.

The genes are TRBV28 and TRBJ1-3; 7 positions match TRBD1. Germline V gene sequence: CDR1 MDHEN, CDR2 SYDVKM. Unmatched junction bases numbered 3, after V lost 4 bases and J lost 0 bases. The CDR3 contains 15 residues. The CDR3 nucleotides are TGTGCCAGCAGTTCAGGGGGGCTCTCTGGAAACACCATATATTTT. Protein sequence: CASSSGGLSGNTIYF. Filled out from reference TRBV28 and TRBJ1-3, the complete variable domain reads DVKVTQSSRYLVKRTGEKVFLECVQDMDHENMFWYRQDPGLGLRLIYFSYDVKMKEKGDIPEGYSVSREKKERFSLILESASTNQTSMYLCASSSGGLSGNTIYFGEGSWLTVV.

V gene TRBV4-3 combines with J gene TRBJ2-3; 10 bases are shared with TRBD2. The CDR3 length is 16 residues. Germline V gene data show CDR1 as LGHNA and CDR2 as YSLEER. The V segment lost 4 bases and the J segment 7 bases; nucleotides outside the gene matches: 11. The CDR3 bases are TGCGCCAGCAGCCTGGGAGGAAGCGGGGGGGCGAATACGCAGTATTTT. Residues: CASSLGGSGGANTQYF.

The chain uses TRBV10-2 and TRBJ1-6; TRBD1 matches 8 bases. V lost 5 bases, J lost 11 bases, and 11 bases stayed unmatched. From germline, CDR1 is WSHSY and CDR2 SAAADI. This CDR3 has 15 residues. The CDR3 protein is CASSREQGGGAPLHF. The DNA of the CDR3 is TGCGCCAGCAGTCGGGAACAGGGGGGAGGGGCACCCCTCCACTTT.

The V gene is TRBV19, the J gene TRBJ1-2; D is perhaps TRBD1 (5 bases). Germline CDR1 reads LNHDA; CDR2 reads SQIVND (reference sequence). There are 13 residues in the CDR3. Between the trimmed V and J ends, which lost 9 bases and 2 bases, there was a span of 13 bases. CDR3 sequence: CASRREGNYGYTF. The CDR3 DNA sequence: TGTGCCAGCCGCAGGGAGGGGAACTATGGCTACACCTTC.

The rearrangement joins TRBV5-1 to TRBJ1-2, with D perhaps matching TRBD1 (6 bases). V was pared by 0 bases and J by 0 bases, with 12 bases between. The CDR3 covers 16 residues. CDR1 is SGHRS, CDR2 YFSETQ, per germline. The CDR3 coding sequence is TGCGCCAGCAGCTTGGCGGACAGAACAACTAACTATGGCTACACCTTC. Residues: CASSLADRTTNYGYTF. Filled out from reference TRBV5-1 and TRBJ1-2, the complete variable domain reads KAGVTQTPRYLIKTRGQQVTLSCSPISGHRSVSWYQQTPGQGLQFLFEYFSETQRNKGNFPGRFSGRQFSNSRSEMNVSTLELGDSALYLCASSLADRTTNYGYTFGSGTRLTVV.

The chain carries TRBV2 and TRBJ2-7; 9 bases agree with TRBD1. The CDR3 is made up of 15 amino acids. Germline trimming cut 6 bases from V and 0 bases from J; bases unmatched to any gene: 6. Germline CDR1 SNHLY, CDR2 FYNNEI. The CDR3 nucleotides are TGTGCCAGCAGGCGTGACAGGGGGGGCTCCTACGAGCAGTACTTC. Its protein product is CASRRDRGGSYEQYF.

The chain carries TRBV6-1 and TRBJ1-6; D gene unclear. The CDR3 has 14 amino acids. Looked up from germline, CDR1 is MNHNS and CDR2 is SASEGT. Trimming cost V 1 base and J 8 bases, with 9 bases left between them. The chain's CDR3 is CASSEVSAYSPLHF. CDR3 DNA: TGTGCCAGCAGTGAAGTCAGTGCTTATTCACCCCTCCACTTT.

The chain employs TRBV19 and TRBJ1-1, with D perhaps matching TRBD1 (5 bases). CDR3 length: 14 amino acids. The germline V gene has CDR1 LNHDA and CDR2 SQIVND (reference sequence). The V and J ends lost 5 bases and 1 base respectively, with 11 bases between them. CDR3 DNA sequence: TGTGCCAGTAGTTCACAGGCAGGGAACACTGAAGCTTTCTTT. The encoded protein is CASSSQAGNTEAFF.

This clone is a singleton in its sample. The V call is TRBV11-2, the J call TRBJ1-6; 10 bases agree with TRBD1. V was clipped by 1 base and J by 10 bases; unmatched bases: 1. CDR3 length: 14 residues. Germline V gene lookup returns CDR1 SGHAT and CDR2 FQNNGV. The CDR3 coding sequence is TGTGCCAGCAGCTTAGGGACAGGGGGATCACCCCTCCACTTT. Protein product: CASSLGTGGSPLHF.

There are a few counts of this clone. CDR3: CASSVRENPPNYGYTF. DNA for the CDR3: TGTGCCAGCAGCGTAAGGGAGAATCCTCCTAACTATGGCTACACCTTC. The chain employs TRBV9 and TRBJ1-2; D remains unclear. This CDR3 comprises 16 residues. V lost 1 base to trimming and J lost 0 bases, with 13 bases between them. Germline V gene lookup returns CDR1 SGDLS and CDR2 YYNGEE. Looking up the rest from reference TRBV9 and TRBJ1-2 gives the full variable domain: DSGVTQTPKHLITATGQRVTLRCSPRSGDLSVYWYQQSLDQGLQFLIQYYNGEERAKGNILERFSAQQFPDLHSELNLSSLELGDSALYFCASSVRENPPNYGYTFGSGTRLTVV.

This chain connects TRBV5-4 to TRBJ2-2; maybe TRBD1 (7 bases). Germline lookup yields CDR1 SGHNT and CDR2 YYREEE (reference sequence). There are 14 residues in the CDR3. V lost 5 bases to trimming and J lost 6 bases, with 14 bases between them. The CDR3 protein is CASSRQGGPGELFF. Written as DNA, the CDR3 is TGTGCCAGCAGTAGACAGGGAGGTCCCGGGGAGCTGTTTTTT.

The chain is built from TRBV5-6 and TRBJ1-1; unclear D gene. The CDR3 is made up of 13 amino acids. CDR1 is SGHDT and CDR2 is YYEEEE in the germline V gene. Trimming removed 1 base from V and 4 bases from J, with 8 bases in between. In DNA, the CDR3 is TGTGCCAGCAGCTTGAGGAGTGGCACTGAAGCTTTCTTT. Protein: CASSLRSGTEAFF.

This clone has just one count. At one of its ends the junction is not consistent with the germline gene, which may arise from a read error. The chain combines TRBV7-7 with TRBJ2-2, with 8 bases lining up with TRBD2. Germline CDR1 and CDR2: SSHAT and FNYEAQ (reference sequence). This CDR3 is 16 amino acids long. Here the CDR3 DNA reads TGTGCTAGCAGCTTAGTAGTAGCGGGGAAGTTCGGGGAGCTGTTTTTT. Translation gives CASSLVVAGKFGELFF.